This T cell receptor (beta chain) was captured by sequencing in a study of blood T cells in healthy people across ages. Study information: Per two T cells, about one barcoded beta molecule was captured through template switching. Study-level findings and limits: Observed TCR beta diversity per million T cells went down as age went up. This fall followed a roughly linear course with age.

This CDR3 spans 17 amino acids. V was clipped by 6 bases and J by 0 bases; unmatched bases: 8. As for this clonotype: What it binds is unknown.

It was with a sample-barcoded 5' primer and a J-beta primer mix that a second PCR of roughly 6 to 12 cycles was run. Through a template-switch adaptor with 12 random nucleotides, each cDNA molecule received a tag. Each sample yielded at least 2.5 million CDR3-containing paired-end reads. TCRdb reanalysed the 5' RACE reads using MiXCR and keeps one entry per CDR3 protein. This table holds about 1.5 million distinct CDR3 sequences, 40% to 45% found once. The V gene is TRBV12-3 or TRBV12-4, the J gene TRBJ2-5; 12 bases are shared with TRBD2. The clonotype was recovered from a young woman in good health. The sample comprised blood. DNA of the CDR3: TGTGCCAGCAGCAACGGCCTAGCGGGGGGGTACCAAGAGACCCAGTACTTC. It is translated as CASSNGLAGGYQETQYF.